This T cell receptor beta chain appears in the sequencing data of a study of T-cell reconstitution after alpha-beta-depleted transplantation in children. This clonotype was seen many times. A TCRbeta library incorporating unique molecular identifiers was prepared. TCRdb analysed the PCR reads with MiXCR anew, one entry per CDR3 protein. The sample has some 240,000 distinct CDR3 sequences; 9.5% to 15% are singletons. V was clipped by 6 bases and J by 7 bases, with 27 bases between them. CDR1 and CDR2 from the germline V gene are DFQATT and SNEGSKA (reference sequence). CDR3 size: 16 residues. The clonotype was recovered from a human donor who donated a stem cell graft to a child with acute lymphoblastic leukemia. The chain couples TRBV20-1 to TRBJ2-5, with D unresolved. This sample comprised PBMCs from the stem cell graft donor, obtained from the stem cell graft. Here the CDR3 DNA reads TGCAGTGCGCCTGTCGGCAGTTTCATGAGGCCAGGGACCCAGTACTTC. This gives the protein CSAPVGSFMRPGTQYF.